The 24 T cell receptor beta chains given below trace back to one sample, sequenced in a study of cytomegalovirus exposure and HLA in healthy donors. PCR involved 60 Vbeta and 13 Jbeta primers. Profiling relied on immunoSEQ multiplex PCR, and the TCRdb table lists in-frame clones only, not all of them. The table shows approximately 170,000 clones, with over 80% occurring only once. The sequencing sample was made of PBMCs. These receptor sequences come from a woman in her forties or fifties in good health and CMV-seropositive.

This clone was seen just once. The J gene is TRBJ2-5, the V gene TRBV9; TRBD1 is a possible D gene (6 bases). The CDR3 has 14 amino acids. Germline CDR1 SGDLS, CDR2 YYNGEE. With 1 base removed from V and 4 bases from J, the gap between germline ends came to 11 bases. CDR3 sequence: CASSVQVGGETQYF. In DNA form, the CDR3 reads TGTGCCAGCAGCGTACAAGTAGGGGGAGAGACCCAGTACTTC.

J is TRBJ2-2 and V is TRBV7-2, with 12 bases aligning to TRBD2. With V trimmed by 5 bases and J by 6 bases, 4 bases remained unmatched. CDR1 SGHTA and CDR2 FQGNSA come from the germline V gene. The CDR3 sequence is 15 residues long. In nucleotides, the CDR3 is TGTGCCAGCAGCCCCCGACTAGCGGGAGCCGGGGAGCTGTTTTTT. It yields the protein CASSPRLAGAGELFF. Based on the CDR3 plus reference TRBV7-2 and TRBJ2-2, the full variable domain is GAGVSQSPSNKVTEKGKDVELRCDPISGHTALYWYRQSLGQGLEFLIYFQGNSAPDKSGLPSDRFSAERTGGSVSTLTIQRTQQEDSAVYLCASSPRLAGAGELFFGEGSRLTVL.

This clone was seen only a few times. The rearrangement links TRBV6-5 to TRBJ2-1; the match to TRBD1 covers 9 bases. Germline loops: CDR1 MNHEY, CDR2 SVGAGI. This CDR3 is built from 16 residues. Unmatched junction bases numbered 7, after V lost 2 bases and J lost 5 bases. The CDR3 DNA reads TGTGCCAGCAGTTACCCACAGGGGGCTAGAGACAATGAGCAGTTCTTC. It specifies CASSYPQGARDNEQFF.

V usage is TRBV11-2 and J usage is TRBJ1-5, with 8 bases fitting TRBD1. CDR1 is SGHAT and CDR2 is FQNNGV in the germline V gene. This CDR3 has 16 amino acids. Germline trimming cut 1 base from V and 2 bases from J; bases unmatched to any gene: 4. The CDR3 loop reads CASSLGTGRGNQPQHF. The CDR3 DNA follows: TGTGCCAGCAGCTTAGGGACAGGGAGGGGCAATCAGCCCCAGCATTTT.

The genes are TRBV23-1 and TRBJ2-1; 8 nucleotides line up with TRBD1. TRBV23-1 is known as an ORF, though its function is uncertain. V was pared by 2 bases and J by 2 bases, with 14 bases of the junction left unmatched. The CDR3 spans 19 residues. CDR3 amino acids: CASSQLFRGPSIPYNEQFF. CDR3 coding DNA: TGCGCCAGCAGTCAACTATTCAGGGGGCCCTCCATCCCCTACAATGAGCAGTTCTTC.

This chain uses TRBV7-2 with TRBJ2-2; possibly TRBD2 for D (6 bases). The CDR3 runs to 16 residues. V was trimmed by 1 base and J by 1 base, leaving 10 bases between them. CDR1 is SGHTA, CDR2 FQGNSA, per germline. DNA for the CDR3: TGTGCCAGCAGCTTAGACCCGGGACTGAACACCGGGGAGCTGTTTTTT. Translation gives CASSLDPGLNTGELFF.

The V gene is TRBV4-2, the J gene TRBJ2-5; 10 bases are a match to TRBD1. CDR3 length: 15 amino acids. The V gene's germline CDR1 is LGHNA and CDR2 YNFKEQ. V lost 6 bases to trimming and J lost 5 bases; unmatched junction nucleotides: 9. The CDR3 here is CASRSGTGEKETQYF. The CDR3 DNA reads as TGTGCCAGCAGGTCGGGGACAGGGGAGAAGGAGACCCAGTACTTC.

This clone was recorded only once. V and J are TRBV28 and TRBJ2-7; TRBD2 matches 8 bases. CDR1 MDHEN and CDR2 SYDVKM come from the germline V gene. After removal of 7 bases from V and 5 bases from J, the junction contained 13 bases not matched to a gene. This CDR3 comprises 15 residues. The CDR3 loop reads CASTPQREIIHEQYF. In DNA, the CDR3 is TGTGCCAGCACCCCACAGCGGGAGATAATACACGAGCAGTACTTC. Combining the CDR3 with reference TRBV28 and TRBJ2-7 gives the whole variable domain DVKVTQSSRYLVKRTGEKVFLECVQDMDHENMFWYRQDPGLGLRLIYFSYDVKMKEKGDIPEGYSVSREKKERFSLILESASTNQTSMYLCASTPQREIIHEQYFGPGTRLTVT.

The J gene is TRBJ2-3, the V gene TRBV5-4; TRBD2 aligns across 11 bases. The CDR3 has 16 residues. Germline V lookup: CDR1 SGHNT, CDR2 YYREEE (reference sequence). With 3 bases clipped from V and 4 bases from J, the junction kept 7 bases outside the gene matches. CDR3: CASSWGLAGGSDTQYF. The CDR3 DNA follows: TGTGCCAGCAGCTGGGGGCTAGCGGGGGGCTCAGATACGCAGTATTTT.

The chain employs TRBV18 and TRBJ2-1; TRBD1 aligns across 7 bases. V was clipped by 5 bases and J by 8 bases; unmatched bases: 9. This CDR3 is built from 14 residues. Germline assignment: CDR1 KGHSH and CDR2 LQKENI. CDR3: CASSGTGAVDEQFF. The DNA for the CDR3 is TGTGCCAGCTCAGGAACAGGGGCGGTCGATGAGCAGTTCTTC.

V usage is TRBV6-7 and J usage is TRBJ2-5, with TRBD2 matching over 11 bases. TRBV6-7 qualifies as an ORF whose function is uncertain. The CDR3 runs to 14 residues. V shed 5 bases and J 4 bases; nucleotides not matched to a gene: 3. The CDR3 DNA follows: TGTGCCAGCAGTACCGGGACTAGCGGAGAGACCCAGTACTTC. Protein: CASSTGTSGETQYF.

This rearrangement joins TRBV5-4 to TRBJ2-7; 8 nucleotides agree with TRBD2. The V gene's germline CDR1 is SGHNT and CDR2 YYREEE (reference sequence). The CDR3 consists of 14 residues. Trimming at V came to 4 bases and at J to 9 bases, leaving 12 bases not matched to a gene. The CDR3 DNA reads as TGTGCCAGCAGCGTCACCGGTGCGGGGGGCACGCAGTACTTC. This codes for CASSVTGAGGTQYF.

The V call is TRBV19, the J call TRBJ2-2, with 7 bases identical to TRBD1. The germline CDR1 and CDR2 sequences are LNHDA and SQIVND (reference sequence). Germline trimming cut 3 bases from V and 2 bases from J; bases unmatched to any gene: 6. The CDR3 has 16 amino acids. In DNA, the CDR3 is TGTGCCAGTAGTATTAATCCAGGGGGAAACACCGGGGAGCTGTTTTTT. Residues: CASSINPGGNTGELFF.

The chain has TRBV19 and TRBJ2-1; 7 bases line up with TRBD2. Trimming at V came to 4 bases and at J to 7 bases, leaving 10 bases not matched to a gene. CDR3 size: 15 residues. CDR1 LNHDA and CDR2 SQIVND come from the germline V gene (reference sequence). Written as DNA, the CDR3 is TGTGCCAGTAGTAGGTGGGAGGGCCGAAAAAATGAGCAGTTCTTC. Encoded protein: CASSRWEGRKNEQFF.

This chain joins TRBV7-2 and TRBJ2-2; 10 bases are a match to TRBD2. Germline CDR1 SGHTA, CDR2 FQGNSA. The CDR3 runs 16 residues. Germline trimming cut 5 bases from V and 1 base from J; bases unmatched to any gene: 4. Here the CDR3 DNA reads TGTGCCAGCAGCCGATCTAGCGGGGGGAACACCGGGGAGCTGTTTTTT. Its translation is CASSRSSGGNTGELFF.

This chain joins TRBV11-3 and TRBJ1-1; tentatively, D is TRBD1 (6 bases). The CDR3 is made up of 13 amino acids. V lost 5 bases and J lost 0, with 7 bases in between. The germline gives CDR1 SGHNT, CDR2 YENEEA. CDR3 DNA sequence: TGTGCCAGCAGCCAGGGGATGAACACTGAAGCTTTCTTT. Amino acid sequence: CASSQGMNTEAFF.

The rearrangement joins TRBV18 to TRBJ2-6, with 7 bases that match TRBD1. Germline lookup yields CDR1 KGHSH and CDR2 LQKENI. This CDR3 spans 17 amino acids. Trimming at V came to 2 bases and at J to 2 bases, leaving 6 bases not matched to a gene. CDR3 sequence (DNA): TGTGCCAGCTCACCATCGAGACAGGGTGCTGGGGCCAACGTCCTGACTTTC. This codes for CASSPSRQGAGANVLTF.

CDR3 DNA sequence: TGTGCCAGTACAGCGACAGGCGGCAATTCACCCCTCCACTTT. As protein: CASTATGGNSPLHF. The chain uses TRBV19 and TRBJ1-6; D is perhaps TRBD1 (6 bases). V lost 7 bases and J 7 bases, leaving 14 bases between the germline ends. The CDR3 covers 14 residues. Per germline, CDR1 LNHDA and CDR2 SQIVND (reference sequence).

The chain has TRBV10-3 and TRBJ2-7; TRBD1 aligns across 9 bases. CDR1 and CDR2 (germline): ENHRY, SYGVKD. CDR3 size: 16 residues. V dropped 3 bases and J dropped 4; count of bases not matched to a gene: 10. The CDR3 region is CAISDKLGTGKYEQYF. CDR3 nucleotide sequence: TGTGCCATCAGTGATAAGTTGGGGACAGGGAAGTACGAGCAGTACTTC.

This rearrangement joins TRBV7-2 to TRBJ1-6, with D maybe TRBD1 (6 bases). V lost 5 bases and J lost 2, with 13 bases in between. The length of the CDR3 is 16 residues. Germline CDR1 is SGHTA and CDR2 is FQGNSA. CDR3: CASSQLTGAYNSPLHF. DNA for the CDR3: TGTGCCAGCAGCCAATTGACAGGAGCCTATAATTCACCCCTCCACTTT.

The chain recombines TRBV2 with TRBJ2-7; TRBD2 is a possible D gene (6 bases). V was cut by 3 bases and J by 3 bases, with 18 bases left in between. This CDR3 is built from 16 residues. Germline CDR1 and CDR2: SNHLY and FYNNEI. The CDR3 bases are TGTGCCAGCAGTGACGAGCCGGGGGATGGGGTCTACGAGCAGTACTTC. Protein sequence: CASSDEPGDGVYEQYF.

The count of this clone is one. The J gene is TRBJ2-3, the V gene TRBV29-1; tentatively, D is TRBD2 (6 bases). Trimming shortened V by 2 bases and J by 0 bases, and 12 bases separated the two germline ends. The V gene's germline CDR1 is SQVTM and CDR2 ANQGSEA. The CDR3 loop spans 15 amino acids. The CDR3 DNA is TGCAGCGTTGAAACCGAAAGCGGGAGCACAGATACGCAGTATTTT. Residues: CSVETESGSTDTQYF.

This rearrangement joins TRBV6-5 to TRBJ2-7; 7 bases line up with TRBD1. The germline CDR1 and CDR2 sequences are MNHEY and SVGAGI. The CDR3 length is 15 residues. J was trimmed by 3 bases and V by 5 bases; bases with no gene match: 10. The DNA of the CDR3 is TGTGCCAGCAGTAACCAACGACAGGGTTTCTACGAGCAGTACTTC. Protein product: CASSNQRQGFYEQYF.

CDR3 sequence reads: CASSPSASGYPSYEQYF. The DNA for the CDR3 is TGCGCCAGCAGCCCAAGCGCTAGCGGGTATCCCTCCTACGAGCAGTACTTC. The J gene is TRBJ2-7, the V gene TRBV5-1, with TRBD2 identical over 8 bases. The V segment lost 4 bases and the J segment 0 bases; nucleotides outside the gene matches: 12. The CDR3 has 17 residues. Germline CDR1 SGHRS, CDR2 YFSETQ. The entire variable domain, with the rest obtained from reference TRBV5-1 and TRBJ2-7, is as follows: KAGVTQTPRYLIKTRGQQVTLSCSPISGHRSVSWYQQTPGQGLQFLFEYFSETQRNKGNFPGRFSGRQFSNSRSEMNVSTLELGDSALYLCASSPSASGYPSYEQYFGPGTRLTVT.